These T cell receptor beta chains were read from a single sample in a study of T cell responses to AZD1222 COVID-19 vaccine. The table came from immunoSEQ multiplex PCR; TCRdb's copy has only in-frame clones and leaves some out. The top ten clones hold 20% to 30% of a sample with fewer than 200,000 clones, 70% to 90% of them seen once. Sequencing used peripheral blood, obtained 28 days after the second AZD1222 dose. The receptors stem from an adult who received the AZD1222 COVID-19 vaccine. Each CDR3 is given with its conserved first and last residue. The D gene is left open where the match is weak. Expanded clones are given a class, and other clones once, few, many or no size at all.

cdr3_nt | cdr3_aa | v_call | cdr3_length | clone_size | d_call | j_call
TGTGCCAGCAGCTTTAGGACTAGCGGAGGGCAAGAGACCCAGTACTTC | CASSFRTSGGQETQYF | TRBV11-2 | 16 | NA | TRBD2 | TRBJ2-5
TGTGCCAGCAGCTGGAGTACAGGAGTTACCTACGAGCAGTACTTC | CASSWSTGVTYEQYF | TRBV11-2 | 15 | once | NA | TRBJ2-7
TGTGCCAGCCATAAAAGGACAGGGGGCTTGAGTGGCTACACCTTC | CASHKRTGGLSGYTF | TRBV6-5 | 15 | once | TRBD1 | TRBJ1-2
TGTGCCAGCAGCGTAGACCCGGGACTAGCGGTGTACGAGCAGTACTTC | CASSVDPGLAVYEQYF | TRBV9 | 16 | NA | TRBD2 | TRBJ2-7
TGCGCCAGCAGCCAAGGCGGTAGCGGGGTGTTTGGGACCCAGTACTTC | CASSQGGSGVFGTQYF | TRBV4-1 | 16 | NA | TRBD2 | TRBJ2-5
TGTGCCAGCAGCGTAGGCGTAAACACCGGGGAGCTGTTTTTT | CASSVGVNTGELFF | TRBV9 | 14 | NA | NA | TRBJ2-2
TGTGCCAGCAGCTTAATCAGCGGGACTTACAATGAGCAGTTCTTC | CASSLISGTYNEQFF | TRBV7-3 | 15 | few | TRBD2 | TRBJ2-1
TGCGCCATCGACCTCAATCGTATTGGACTAGCGGGAGTGGGTTCCTACAATGAGCAGTTCTTC | CAIDLNRIGLAGVGSYNEQFF | TRBV23-1 | 21 | NA | TRBD2 | TRBJ2-1
TGTGCCAGCAGCCAAGGGAATAGCGGGAGTTTTGATACGCAGTATTTT | CASSQGNSGSFDTQYF | TRBV3-1/TRBV3-2 | 16 | NA | TRBD2 | TRBJ2-3
TGTGCCAGCAGTTTCTACAGGGGGCGCATGGCTGGAAACACCATATATTTT | CASSFYRGRMAGNTIYF | TRBV28 | 17 | NA | TRBD1 | TRBJ1-3
TGTGCCAGCAGCGTTTCCGGGAGCACAGATACGCAGTATTTT | CASSVSGSTDTQYF | TRBV9 | 14 | NA | NA | TRBJ2-3
TGTGCCAGCAGCTCCTCATCTTCCGCGAACACCGGGGAGCTGTTTTTT | CASSSSSSANTGELFF | TRBV7-6 | 16 | NA | NA | TRBJ2-2
TGTGCCAGCAGCGGGGCCGGGACAGTTAACACTGAAGCTTTCTTT | CASSGAGTVNTEAFF | TRBV7-9 | 15 | NA | TRBD1 | TRBJ1-1
TGTGCCAGCAGCCCCACTAGTAACTCCTTTCAGGGCGGCTACACCTTC | CASSPTSNSFQGGYTF | TRBV7-2 | 16 | once | NA | TRBJ1-2
TGTGCCACCGTAGACGGGAGCTCCTACGAGCAGTACTTC | CATVDGSSYEQYF | TRBV28 | 13 | NA | NA | TRBJ2-7
TGCGCCAGCAGCTTGGTTCAGGGCGGCAATGAGCAGTTCTTC | CASSLVQGGNEQFF | TRBV5-1 | 14 | NA | NA | TRBJ2-1
TGTGCCAGCAGCACCCTGACAGGGACTGGGGCCAACGTCCTGACTTTC | CASSTLTGTGANVLTF | TRBV9 | 16 | NA | TRBD1 | TRBJ2-6
TGCGCCAGCAGCCAAGATTCCAGGGAGGCACCCCTCCACTTT | CASSQDSREAPLHF | TRBV4-3 | 14 | NA | NA | TRBJ1-6
TGTGCCAGCAGCTTAGAACGAGCGGGCGACAATGAGCAGTTCTTC | CASSLERAGDNEQFF | TRBV7-2 | 15 | NA | NA | TRBJ2-1
TGTGCCAGCAGTTTCGTACAAGAGACCCAGTACTTC | CASSFVQETQYF | TRBV12-3/TRBV12-4 | 12 | NA | NA | TRBJ2-5
TGTGCCAGCAGCCAGGAAGCCAAAAACATTCAGTACTTC | CASSQEAKNIQYF | TRBV4-2 | 13 | once | NA | TRBJ2-4
TGTGCTAGTGGTTTGGACAGGGAAGGGTGGGACTACGAGCAGTACTTC | CASGLDREGWDYEQYF | TRBV12-5 | 16 | NA | NA | TRBJ2-7
TGTGCCAGCAGCTTAGCCCAGGGACAGCCCCAGCATTTT | CASSLAQGQPQHF | TRBV7-4 | 13 | NA | NA | TRBJ1-5
TGTGCCTGGAGTGTACGGACCTGGGGTGAAAAACTGTTTTTT | CAWSVRTWGEKLFF | TRBV30 | 14 | NA | NA | TRBJ1-4
TGCAGTGCTAGTCGGGATAGCGGGAGGACAGATACGCAGTATTTT | CSASRDSGRTDTQYF | TRBV20-1 | 15 | NA | TRBD2 | TRBJ2-3
TGCGCCAGCAGCCAAGGGGGGAGGGGTGAAAAACTGTTTTTT | CASSQGGRGEKLFF | TRBV4-3 | 14 | NA | NA | TRBJ1-4
TGTGCCAGCAGCTCCGGGACACTGAACACCGGGGAGCTGTTTTTT | CASSSGTLNTGELFF | TRBV9 | 15 | NA | NA | TRBJ2-2
TGTGCCAGCAGTTACCGTCCCACCACTTACTATGGCTACACCTTC | CASSYRPTTYYGYTF | TRBV6-5 | 15 | NA | NA | TRBJ1-2
TGTGCCAGCAGCAATTATGGATCAGACAATGAGCAGTTCTTC | CASSNYGSDNEQFF | TRBV7-3 | 14 | NA | NA | TRBJ2-1
TGTGCCAGCAGTGCGGGGGGGGAAAAACTGTTTTTT | CASSAGGEKLFF | TRBV2 | 12 | NA | NA | TRBJ1-4